This paragraph covers one T cell receptor (beta chain) sequence. These data are taken from a study of cytomegalovirus exposure and HLA in healthy donors. Germline CDR1 is MDHEN and CDR2 is SYDVKM. V shed 4 bases, J shed 0 bases, and the junction held 14 bases outside the gene matches. The CDR3 runs to 20 residues. 60 Vbeta and 13 Jbeta primers were used in PCR. The data were produced by immunoSEQ multiplex PCR, yet TCRdb's version contains in-frame clones alone and is incomplete. The sample includes around 120,000 clones, roughly 70% of them seen just once. The V gene is TRBV28, the J gene TRBJ2-1; TRBD2 matches at 11 bases. The source is a woman between 40 and 55 years old in good health and CMV-seronegative. Sequenced sample: PBMCs. DNA for the CDR3: TGTGCCAGCAGTTCACCCGCGCTAGCGGGAGGACCCTCCTCCTACAATGAGCAGTTCTTC. Protein product: CASSSPALAGGPSSYNEQFF. Supplemented by reference TRBV28 and TRBJ2-1, the full variable domain reads DVKVTQSSRYLVKRTGEKVFLECVQDMDHENMFWYRQDPGLGLRLIYFSYDVKMKEKGDIPEGYSVSREKKERFSLILESASTNQTSMYLCASSSPALAGGPSSYNEQFFGPGTRLTVL.